The clone carrying this T cell receptor (beta chain) was seen repeatedly, ten times or more. CDR3 length: 13 residues. V was pared by 5 bases and J by 5 bases, with 13 bases between. Germline V CDR1 and CDR2: SGHVS, FNYEAQ. Time point described: pre-sensitization, week 0. Treatment described: therapeutic diphenylcyclopropenone sensitization with weekly scalp DPC. It was from unfractionated whole blood that total RNA was extracted. This specimen comes from a study of human T cells and chemical hapten exposure. TCRdb re-called the RACE reads with MiXCR, one entry per CDR3 protein. Among tens of thousands of distinct CDR3 sequences listed, 10% to 15% were seen once.

This specimen consisted of whole blood, obtained in connection with sensitization to the hapten diphenylcyclopropenone (DPC). V and J are TRBV7-6 and TRBJ2-7, with a weak D call TRBD2 (6 bases). The clonotype originates from a woman aged 40 to 49 with alopecia areata. Some clones in this sample may be carry-over from other donors' samples. CDR3: CASSHGGGNEQYF. The CDR3, as DNA: TGTGCCAGCAGCCACGGGGGAGGCAACGAGCAGTACTTC.